This entry concerns a single T cell receptor beta chain. TCRdb passed the RT-PCR reads through MiXCR, listing each CDR3 protein once. The sample shows approximately 720,000 distinct CDR3 sequences, 12% to 15% of them seen only once. Germline V gene sequence: CDR1 DFQATT, CDR2 SNEGSKA (reference sequence). This CDR3 is 13 amino acids long. Trimming took off 6 bases at V and 5 bases at J, with 17 bases between the two ends. The gene calls are TRBV20-1 and TRBJ2-7; no reliable D call. The sequence was collected from a female donor in good health, serving as a healthy control. The sequencing input was memory CD4+ T cells from blood. The CDR3, as DNA: TGCAGTGCCAACTTCCTCGATCAGGACGAGCAGTACTTC. It codes for CSANFLDQDEQYF.